Each of the 21 T cell receptor beta chains below was sequenced from the same sample in a study of identical twins. TCRdb re-called the 5' RACE reads through MiXCR, storing one row per CDR3 protein. The data contain 500,000 to 550,000 distinct CDR3 sequences, under 25% of them seen just once; the ten biggest clones take up about 0.5%. The data were also submitted as part of a second study, on yellow fever vaccine responses in identical twins.

The sequencing input was CD4+ T cells sorted from blood. The receptors were gathered from a woman aged 18-29 years in good health.

J is TRBJ2-7 and V is TRBV20-1; D unclear. This CDR3 is built from 14 residues. Germline V CDR1 and CDR2: DFQATT, SNEGSKA (reference sequence). The V and J ends lost 5 bases and 3 bases respectively, with 17 bases between them. CDR3 nucleotide sequence: TGCAGTGCTGCTGGACCGGCCACCCGCTACGAGCAGTACTTC. It encodes CSAAGPATRYEQYF.

The rearrangement uses TRBV5-6 and TRBJ2-7; 7 bases line up with TRBD1. The CDR3 sequence is 15 residues long. Germline V gene lookup returns CDR1 SGHDT and CDR2 YYEEEE. Trimming removed 4 bases from V and 4 bases from J; junction bases left unmatched: 11. The CDR3 is CASSLRRTGGYEQYV. For the CDR3, the DNA is TGTGCCAGCAGCCTCCGGAGGACAGGCGGTTACGAGCAGTACGTC.

The table lists this clonotype with many counts. V gene TRBV3-1 combines with J gene TRBJ2-2; D is unresolved. V lost 1 base to trimming and J lost 7 bases, with 4 bases between them. The CDR3 contains 12 residues. The germline V gene has CDR1 LGHDT and CDR2 YNNKEL (reference sequence). CDR3 in DNA: TGTGCCAGCAGCCAAGTCCTCGGGGAGCTGTTTTTT. It is translated as CASSQVLGELFF.

CDR3 coding DNA: TGCAGTGCTGAAATCCCGGGCTTTAATGAAAAACTGTTTTTT. Translation: CSAEIPGFNEKLFF. V usage is TRBV20-1 and J usage is TRBJ1-4, with D uncertain. V lost 5 bases and J 4 bases, leaving 14 bases between the germline ends. The CDR3 is 14 amino acids. Germline V gives CDR1 DFQATT, CDR2 SNEGSKA (reference sequence).

In this sample, this clonotype turned up a few times. The rearrangement uses TRBV5-1 and TRBJ2-5, with D perhaps matching TRBD1 (6 bases). Germline CDR1 is SGHRS and CDR2 is YFSETQ. The V gene lost 0 bases and the J gene lost 0 bases, with 12 bases spanning the gap. The CDR3 runs 16 residues. CDR3 amino acids: CASSLVDSTNQETQYF. DNA for the CDR3: TGCGCCAGCAGCTTGGTGGACAGCACCAACCAAGAGACCCAGTACTTC.

V usage is TRBV6-5 and J usage is TRBJ2-3; D is unclear. CDR1 is MNHEY, CDR2 SVGAGI, per germline. The CDR3 loop spans 16 amino acids. Trimming stripped 3 bases from V and 1 base from J, with 14 bases between. The chain's CDR3 is CASSYSRRLRTDTQYF. CDR3 sequence (DNA): TGTGCCAGCAGTTATTCCAGGCGCCTACGCACAGATACGCAGTATTTT.

V usage is TRBV27 and J usage is TRBJ2-3; 8 bases match TRBD2. This CDR3 has 18 residues. J gave up 3 bases and V 3 bases, and 14 bases lay outside the gene matches. The V gene's germline CDR1 is MNHEY and CDR2 SMNVEV (reference sequence). CDR3 DNA sequence: TGTGCCAGCAGTTTGCCACTAGCGGTTCCTCGGGGTACAGATACGCAGTATTTT. Protein: CASSLPLAVPRGTDTQYF.

The rearrangement links TRBV5-1 to TRBJ2-7, with D possibly being TRBD2 (6 bases). The CDR3 loop spans 13 amino acids. Looked up from germline, CDR1 is SGHRS and CDR2 is YFSETQ. The ends were cut back, 3 bases at V and 3 bases at J, with 10 bases in the middle. CDR3 nucleotide sequence: TGCGCCAGCAGCTCGATGGGGGGCTACGAGCAGTACTTC. Its protein product is CASSSMGGYEQYF.

This rearrangement joins TRBV7-9 to TRBJ2-7; 9 bases align to TRBD2. CDR3 size: 15 residues. Germline V gene sequence: CDR1 SEHNR, CDR2 FQNEAQ (reference sequence). Trimming at V came to 4 bases and at J to 2 bases, leaving 6 bases not matched to a gene. The CDR3 DNA follows: TGTGCCAGCAGCTCTAGGGCTAGCGGGACCTACGAGCAGTACTTC. Translating gives CASSSRASGTYEQYF. Full variable domain (missing parts from reference TRBV7-9 and TRBJ2-7): DTGVSQNPRHKITKRGQNVTFRCDPISEHNRLYWYRQTLGQGPEFLTYFQNEAQLEKSRLLSDRFSAERPKGSFSTLEIQRTEQGDSAMYLCASSSRASGTYEQYFGPGTRLTVT.

This clonotype was observed many times. The V gene is TRBV12-3 or TRBV12-4, the J gene TRBJ1-2; TRBD1 matches 11 bases. CDR3 length: 14 residues. V was clipped by 3 bases and J by 8 bases; unmatched bases: 5. The CDR3 sequence is CASSLGTGGRGYTF. The CDR3 DNA sequence: TGTGCCAGCAGTTTGGGGACAGGGGGTCGAGGCTACACCTTC.

The rearrangement links TRBV20-1 to TRBJ2-2, with 11 bases that match TRBD2. V shed 5 bases, J shed 2 bases, and the junction held 4 bases outside the gene matches. The germline V gene encodes CDR1 DFQATT and CDR2 SNEGSKA (reference sequence). This CDR3 is built from 15 residues. CDR3 sequence: CSADLAGGNTGELFF. The DNA of the CDR3 is TGCAGTGCTGATCTAGCGGGGGGCAACACCGGGGAGCTGTTTTTT.

The chain is built from TRBV10-1 and TRBJ2-1; TRBD1 matches at 7 bases. The CDR3 extends over 16 amino acids. The germline V gene encodes CDR1 WNHNN and CDR2 SYGVQD (reference sequence). V lost 3 bases and J lost 4; bases outside the gene matches: 9. This CDR3 reads CASSDLGRGPYNEQFF. The CDR3 nucleotides are TGCGCCAGCAGTGATCTGGGAAGGGGGCCGTACAATGAGCAGTTCTTC.

This clonotype has more than one count but fewer than ten. The CDR3 loop is CSARLRGRETQYF. Here the CDR3 DNA reads TGCAGTGCTAGATTGCGGGGTCGAGAGACCCAGTACTTC. The chain is built from TRBV20-1 and TRBJ2-5; a possible D gene is TRBD2 (6 bases). There are 13 residues in the CDR3. V lost 2 bases and J lost 4, with 11 bases in between. Germline CDR1 DFQATT, CDR2 SNEGSKA (reference sequence).

V and J are TRBV7-8 and TRBJ2-1; possible D gene TRBD1, 7 bases. The V end was cut by 1 base, the J end by 5 bases, with 21 bases between. The germline gives CDR1 SGHVS, CDR2 FQNEAQ. The CDR3 consists of 18 residues. As DNA, the CDR3 is TGTGCCAGCAGCTTAGAGGAGCGGAGGGGGCAGTGGAACAATGAGCAGTTCTTC. Encoded protein: CASSLEERRGQWNNEQFF.

The J gene is TRBJ2-1, the V gene TRBV24-1; D is unresolved. The germline CDR1 and CDR2 sequences are KGHDR and SFDVKD. There are 12 residues in the CDR3. The ends were cut back, 5 bases at V and 4 bases at J, with 5 bases in the middle. The CDR3 sequence: CATSGAYNEQFF. The CDR3 nucleotides are TGTGCCACCAGTGGAGCATACAATGAGCAGTTCTTC.

The sample holds a few counts of this clonotype. The chain recombines TRBV5-1 with TRBJ1-1; D not resolved. CDR1 and CDR2 (germline): SGHRS, YFSETQ. V was clipped by 0 bases and J by 5 bases, with 11 bases between them. The CDR3 extends over 14 amino acids. This CDR3 is CASSLAVGETEAFF. The CDR3, as DNA: TGCGCCAGCAGCTTGGCCGTTGGGGAAACTGAAGCTTTCTTT. The variable domain in full, with the rest retrieved from reference TRBV5-1 and TRBJ1-1, is KAGVTQTPRYLIKTRGQQVTLSCSPISGHRSVSWYQQTPGQGLQFLFEYFSETQRNKGNFPGRFSGRQFSNSRSEMNVSTLELGDSALYLCASSLAVGETEAFFGQGTRLTVV.

V gene TRBV5-1 combines with J gene TRBJ2-3; D may correspond to TRBD1 or TRBD2 (6 bases each). This CDR3 has 12 residues. V was clipped by 5 bases and J by 6 bases, with 10 bases between them. Germline V gives CDR1 SGHRS, CDR2 YFSETQ. The DNA of the CDR3 is TGCGCCAGCAGAATAGGGGGGGATACGCAGTATTTT. It translates to CASRIGGDTQYF.

This clonotype was counted between two and nine times. The rearrangement links TRBV5-5 to TRBJ2-7; unclear D gene. The CDR3 sequence is 11 residues long. The V end lost 4 bases, the J end lost 3 bases, and 5 bases lay between the germline ends. In germline, CDR1 is SGHKS, CDR2 YYEKEE (reference sequence). The CDR3 nucleotides read TGTGCCAGCAGCGTATTCTACGAGCAGTACTTC. It encodes CASSVFYEQYF.

The CDR3 loop is CASSPPGQGSEQYF. The CDR3 bases are TGTGCCAGCAGCCCCCCGGGACAGGGAAGCGAGCAGTACTTC. The chain is built from TRBV12-3 or TRBV12-4 and TRBJ2-7; 9 bases agree with TRBD1. With V trimmed by 6 bases and J by 6 bases, 9 bases remained unmatched. This CDR3 has 14 residues.

This clonotype came up a few times. The rearrangement links TRBV24-1 to TRBJ2-1; D is unclear. Trimming pared 5 bases from V and 3 bases from J, leaving 10 bases between. The CDR3 is made up of 14 amino acids. In germline, CDR1 is KGHDR, CDR2 SFDVKD. This CDR3 is CATSATADYNEQFF. In nucleotides, the CDR3 is TGTGCCACCAGTGCCACGGCCGACTACAATGAGCAGTTCTTC.

CDR3 coding DNA: TGTGCCATTAAACCCGACGGCTCCTACGAGCAGTACGTC. This sequence encodes CAIKPDGSYEQYV. This rearrangement joins TRBV10-3 to TRBJ2-7; D uncertain. The V end lost 9 bases, the J end lost 0 bases, and 12 bases lay between the germline ends. The length of the CDR3 is 13 residues. From germline, CDR1 is ENHRY and CDR2 SYGVKD.